The sequence of this T cell receptor (beta chain) was determined in a study of cytomegalovirus exposure and HLA in healthy donors. PCR involved 60 Vbeta and 13 Jbeta primers. Authors' processing steps: In a later analysis, of tens of millions of unique beta chains, some 10 million appeared in at least two donors. The data were produced by immunoSEQ multiplex PCR, yet TCRdb's version contains in-frame clones alone and is incomplete. The V and J calls and clone size were taken over from that table, and D and trimming were inferred from the DNA. This table has roughly 150,000 clones, approximately 80% appearing once. With 3 bases clipped from V and 2 bases from J, the junction kept 6 bases outside the gene matches. Per germline, CDR1 SGHTS and CDR2 YDEGEE. The CDR3 loop spans 15 amino acids. Study observations and caveats: Many donors carried some public TCRs, although rarity characterized most TCR sequences.

A remark on this clone: The antigen remains undetermined.

The receptor was isolated from a woman between 40 and 55 years old in good health and CMV-seronegative. The sample comprised PBMCs. This chain links TRBV5-8 with TRBJ2-5; TRBD1 aligns across 8 bases. CDR3 DNA sequence: TGTGCCAGCAGCTGGGGGACAGGAGTTCAAGAGACCCAGTACTTC. Its protein is CASSWGTGVQETQYF.